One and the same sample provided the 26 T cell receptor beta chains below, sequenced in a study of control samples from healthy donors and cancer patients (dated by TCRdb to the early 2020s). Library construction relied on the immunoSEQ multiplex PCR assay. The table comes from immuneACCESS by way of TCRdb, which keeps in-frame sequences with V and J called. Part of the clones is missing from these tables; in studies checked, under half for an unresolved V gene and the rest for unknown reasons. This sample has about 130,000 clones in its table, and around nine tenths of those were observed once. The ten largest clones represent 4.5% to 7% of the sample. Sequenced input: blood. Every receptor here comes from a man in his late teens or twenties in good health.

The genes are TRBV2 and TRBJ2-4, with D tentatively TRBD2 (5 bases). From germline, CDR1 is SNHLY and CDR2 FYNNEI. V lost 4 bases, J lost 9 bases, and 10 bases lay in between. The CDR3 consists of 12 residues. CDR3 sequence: CASSGPSTIQYF. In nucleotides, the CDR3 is TGTGCCAGCAGTGGCCCTAGCACCATTCAGTACTTC. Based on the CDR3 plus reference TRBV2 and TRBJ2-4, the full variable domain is EPEVTQTPSHQVTQMGQEVILRCVPISNHLYFYWYRQILGQKVEFLVSFYNNEISEKSEIFDDQFSVERPDGSNFTLKIRSTKLEDSAMYFCASSGPSTIQYFGAGTRLSVL.

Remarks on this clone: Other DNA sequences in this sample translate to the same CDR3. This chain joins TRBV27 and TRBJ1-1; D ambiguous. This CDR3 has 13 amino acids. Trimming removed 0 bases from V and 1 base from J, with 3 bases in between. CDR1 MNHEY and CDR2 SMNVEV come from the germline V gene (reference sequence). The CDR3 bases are TGTGCCAGCAGTTTATCCAGGAACACTGAAGCTTTCTTT. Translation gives CASSLSRNTEAFF.

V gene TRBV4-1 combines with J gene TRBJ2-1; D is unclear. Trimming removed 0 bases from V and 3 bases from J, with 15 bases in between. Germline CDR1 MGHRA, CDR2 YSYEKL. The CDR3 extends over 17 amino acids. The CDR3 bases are TGCGCCAGCAGCCAAGACGCGGCAAGGCCCGTCTACAATGAGCAGTTCTTC. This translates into CASSQDAARPVYNEQFF.

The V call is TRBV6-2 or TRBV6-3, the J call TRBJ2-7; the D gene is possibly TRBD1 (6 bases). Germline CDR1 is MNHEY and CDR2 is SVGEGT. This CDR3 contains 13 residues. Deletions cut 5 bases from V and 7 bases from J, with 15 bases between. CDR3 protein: CASSLRDTQEQYF. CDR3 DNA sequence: TGTGCCAGCAGTCTAAGGGACACCCAAGAGCAGTACTTC.

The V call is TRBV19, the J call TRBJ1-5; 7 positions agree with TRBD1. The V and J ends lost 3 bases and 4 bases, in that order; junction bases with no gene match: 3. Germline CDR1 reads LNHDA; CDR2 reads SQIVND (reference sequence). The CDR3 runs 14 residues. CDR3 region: CASSMEQGNQPQHF. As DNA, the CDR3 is TGTGCCAGTAGTATGGAACAGGGGAATCAGCCCCAGCATTTT.

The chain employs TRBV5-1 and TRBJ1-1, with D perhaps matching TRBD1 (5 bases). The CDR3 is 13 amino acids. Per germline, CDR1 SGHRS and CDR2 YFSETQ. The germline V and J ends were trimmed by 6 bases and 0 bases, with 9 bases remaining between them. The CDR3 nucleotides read TGCGCCAGCAACACAGGATTGAACACTGAAGCTTTCTTT. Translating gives CASNTGLNTEAFF.

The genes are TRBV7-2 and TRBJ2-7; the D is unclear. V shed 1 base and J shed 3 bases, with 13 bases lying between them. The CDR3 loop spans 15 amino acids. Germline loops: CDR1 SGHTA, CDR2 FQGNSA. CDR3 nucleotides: TGTGCCAGCAGCTTAGGTGATTTAGACCGCTACGAGCAGTACTTC. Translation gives CASSLGDLDRYEQYF.

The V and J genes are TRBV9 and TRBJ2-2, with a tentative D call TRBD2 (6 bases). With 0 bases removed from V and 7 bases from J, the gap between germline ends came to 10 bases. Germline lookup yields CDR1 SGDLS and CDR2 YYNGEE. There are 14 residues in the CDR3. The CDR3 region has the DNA TGTGCCAGCAGCGTAGCTTTCGGGGGCGGGGAGCTGTTTTTT. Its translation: CASSVAFGGGELFF.

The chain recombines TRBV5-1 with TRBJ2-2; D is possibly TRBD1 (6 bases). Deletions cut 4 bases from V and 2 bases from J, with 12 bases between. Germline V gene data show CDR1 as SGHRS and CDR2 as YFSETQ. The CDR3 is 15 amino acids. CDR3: CASSQGTLNTGELFF. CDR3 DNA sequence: TGCGCCAGCAGCCAAGGGACACTTAACACCGGGGAGCTGTTTTTT. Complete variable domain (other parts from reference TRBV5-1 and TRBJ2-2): KAGVTQTPRYLIKTRGQQVTLSCSPISGHRSVSWYQQTPGQGLQFLFEYFSETQRNKGNFPGRFSGRQFSNSRSEMNVSTLELGDSALYLCASSQGTLNTGELFFGEGSRLTVL.

As DNA, the CDR3 is TGTGCCAGCAGCCCCTCGGGACTAGCTTGGAATGAGCAGTTCTTC. Encoded protein: CASSPSGLAWNEQFF. The chain carries TRBV6-5 and TRBJ2-1, with 9 bases matching TRBD2. The CDR3 is 15 residues long. The germline V gene has CDR1 MNHEY and CDR2 SVGAGI. The J segment lost 7 bases and the V segment lost 6 bases, leaving 10 bases of the junction unmatched.

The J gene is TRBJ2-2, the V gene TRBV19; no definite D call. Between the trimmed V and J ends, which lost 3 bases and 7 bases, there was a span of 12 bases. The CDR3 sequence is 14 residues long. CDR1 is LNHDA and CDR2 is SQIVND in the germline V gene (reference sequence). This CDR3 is CASSMPLFNGELFF. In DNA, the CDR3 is TGTGCCAGTAGTATGCCCCTCTTTAACGGGGAGCTGTTTTTT.

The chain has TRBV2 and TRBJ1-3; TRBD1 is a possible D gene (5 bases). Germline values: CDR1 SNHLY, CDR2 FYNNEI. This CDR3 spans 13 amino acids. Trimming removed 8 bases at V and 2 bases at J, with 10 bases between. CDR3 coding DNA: TGTGCCAGCGCCAGGGATCCTGGAAACACCATATATTTT. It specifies CASARDPGNTIYF.

The CDR3 sequence: CASSDQGRGYTF. The CDR3 nucleotides read TGCGCCAGCAGCGACCAGGGACGAGGCTACACCTTC. The genes are TRBV5-1 and TRBJ1-2, with D perhaps matching TRBD1 (5 bases). CDR3 size: 12 residues. Germline V gives CDR1 SGHRS, CDR2 YFSETQ. V gave up 4 bases and J gave up 8 bases, with 12 bases separating them.

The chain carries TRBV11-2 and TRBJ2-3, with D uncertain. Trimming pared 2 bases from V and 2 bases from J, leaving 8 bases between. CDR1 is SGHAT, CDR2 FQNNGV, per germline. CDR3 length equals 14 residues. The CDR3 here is CASSLRALTDTQYF. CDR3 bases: TGTGCCAGCAGCTTACGAGCCCTCACAGATACGCAGTATTTT.

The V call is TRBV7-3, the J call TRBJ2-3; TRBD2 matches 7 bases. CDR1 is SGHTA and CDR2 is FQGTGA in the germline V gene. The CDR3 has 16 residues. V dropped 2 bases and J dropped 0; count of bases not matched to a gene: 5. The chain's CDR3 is CASSLGDYFSTDTQYF. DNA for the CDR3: TGTGCCAGCAGCTTAGGGGACTACTTTAGCACAGATACGCAGTATTTT.

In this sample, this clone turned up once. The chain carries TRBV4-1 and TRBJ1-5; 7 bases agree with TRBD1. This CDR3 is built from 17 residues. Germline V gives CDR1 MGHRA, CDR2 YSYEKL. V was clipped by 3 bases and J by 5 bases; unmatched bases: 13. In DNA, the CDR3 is TGCGCCAGCAGCCAGCCGACAGGGATGGTCCCCCATCAGCCCCAGCATTTT. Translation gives CASSQPTGMVPHQPQHF.

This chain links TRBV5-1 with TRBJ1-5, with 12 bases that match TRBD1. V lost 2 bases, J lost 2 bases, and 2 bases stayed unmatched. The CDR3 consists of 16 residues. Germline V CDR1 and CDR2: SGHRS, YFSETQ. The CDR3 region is CASSLGTGGGNQPQHF. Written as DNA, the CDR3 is TGCGCCAGCAGCTTAGGGACAGGGGGCGGCAATCAGCCCCAGCATTTT.

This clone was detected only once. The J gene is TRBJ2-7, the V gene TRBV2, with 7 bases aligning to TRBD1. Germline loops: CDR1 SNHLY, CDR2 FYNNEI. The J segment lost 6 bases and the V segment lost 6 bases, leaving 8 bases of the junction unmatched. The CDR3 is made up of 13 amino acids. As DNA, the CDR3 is TGTGCCAGCAGACAGGGGTCAATTAGCGAGCAGTACTTC. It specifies CASRQGSISEQYF.

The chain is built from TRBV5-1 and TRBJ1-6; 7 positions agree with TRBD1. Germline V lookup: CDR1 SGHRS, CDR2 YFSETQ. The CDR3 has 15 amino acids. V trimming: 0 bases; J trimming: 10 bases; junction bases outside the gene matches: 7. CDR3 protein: CASSLEDRLRSPLHF. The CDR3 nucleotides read TGCGCCAGCAGCTTGGAGGACAGGTTGAGATCACCCCTCCACTTT. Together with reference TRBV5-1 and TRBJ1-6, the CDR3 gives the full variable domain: KAGVTQTPRYLIKTRGQQVTLSCSPISGHRSVSWYQQTPGQGLQFLFEYFSETQRNKGNFPGRFSGRQFSNSRSEMNVSTLELGDSALYLCASSLEDRLRSPLHFGNGTRLTVT.

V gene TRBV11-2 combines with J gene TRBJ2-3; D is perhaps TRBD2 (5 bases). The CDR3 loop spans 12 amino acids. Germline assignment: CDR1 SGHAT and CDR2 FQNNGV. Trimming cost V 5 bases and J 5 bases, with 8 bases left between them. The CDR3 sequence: CASSGGGDTQYF. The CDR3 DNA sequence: TGTGCCAGCAGCGGAGGAGGAGATACGCAGTATTTT. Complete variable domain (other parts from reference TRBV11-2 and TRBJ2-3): EAGVAQSPRYKIIEKRQSVAFWCNPISGHATLYWYQQILGQGPKLLIQFQNNGVVDDSQLPKDRFSAERLKGVDSTLKIQPAKLEDSAVYLCASSGGGDTQYFGPGTRLTVL.

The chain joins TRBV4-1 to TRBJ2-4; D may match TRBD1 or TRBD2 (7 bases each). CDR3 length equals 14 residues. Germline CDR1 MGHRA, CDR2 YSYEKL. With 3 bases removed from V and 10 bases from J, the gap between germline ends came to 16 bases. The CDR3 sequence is CASSHPGQGGIQYF. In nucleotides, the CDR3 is TGCGCCAGCAGCCATCCCGGGCAGGGGGGGATTCAGTACTTC.

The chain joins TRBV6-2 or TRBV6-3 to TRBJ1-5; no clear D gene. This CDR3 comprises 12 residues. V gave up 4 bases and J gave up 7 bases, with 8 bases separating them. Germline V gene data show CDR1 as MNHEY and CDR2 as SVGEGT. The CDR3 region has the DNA TGTGCCAGCAGTTCCGGTTGGCAGCCCCAGCATTTT. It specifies CASSSGWQPQHF.

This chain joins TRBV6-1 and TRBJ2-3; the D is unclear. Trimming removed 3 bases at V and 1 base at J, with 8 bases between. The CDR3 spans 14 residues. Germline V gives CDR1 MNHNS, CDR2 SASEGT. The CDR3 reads CASSEGPGTDTQYF. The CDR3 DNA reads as TGTGCCAGCAGTGAGGGTCCCGGCACAGATACGCAGTATTTT.

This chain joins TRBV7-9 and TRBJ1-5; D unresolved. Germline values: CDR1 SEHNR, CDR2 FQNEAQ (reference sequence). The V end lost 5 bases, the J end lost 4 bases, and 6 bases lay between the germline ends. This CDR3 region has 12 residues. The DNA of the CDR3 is TGTGCCAGCAGCCTGAAAAATCAGCCCCAGCATTTT. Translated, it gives CASSLKNQPQHF.

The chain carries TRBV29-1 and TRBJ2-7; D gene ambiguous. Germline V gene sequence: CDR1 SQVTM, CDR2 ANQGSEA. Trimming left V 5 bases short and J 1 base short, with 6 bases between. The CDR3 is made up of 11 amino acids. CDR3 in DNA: TGCAGCGTTACCGAATCCTACGAGCAGTACTTC. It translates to CSVTESYEQYF.

CDR3 DNA sequence: TGTGCCAGCAGCGGGGGGGCGGGCACAGATACGCAGTATTTT. Its translation: CASSGGAGTDTQYF. The genes are TRBV27 and TRBJ2-3, with 8 bases fitting TRBD2. Germline V gives CDR1 MNHEY, CDR2 SMNVEV (reference sequence). Trimming removed 6 bases from V and 1 base from J; junction bases left unmatched: 3. CDR3 size: 14 residues.